Detailed here is one T cell receptor (beta chain). This entry belongs to a study of blood T cell repertoires in COVID-19. On the study more broadly: From the United States, Italy and Spain came samples of acute and convalescent COVID-19.

The CDR3 runs 14 residues. Germline V gives CDR1 SQVTM, CDR2 ANQGSEA. The V end was cut by 1 base, the J end by 5 bases, with 14 bases between. In the original processing: Counts of nucleated cells, estimated from reference gene primer amplification, were obtained. The repertoire was sequenced with immunoSEQ multiplex PCR; TCRdb's copy has only in-frame clones and lacks some. The V and J calls and the clone size are those of that table, but D and trimming were determined from the DNA. The sample records 150,000 to 200,000 clones, 80% to 85% being singletons. V usage is TRBV29-1 and J usage is TRBJ1-1; possibly TRBD1 for D (6 bases). The sequencing input was peripheral blood. The TCR comes from a woman aged 70-85 years with COVID-19, enrolled during active disease. DNA of the CDR3: TGCAGCGTTGAAGGCCGGACAGCTTTGACTGAAGCTTTCTTT. Its protein product is CSVEGRTALTEAFF.